This paragraph reports one T cell receptor (beta chain). V lost 6 bases and J 3 bases, leaving 17 bases between the germline ends. CDR1 is SGHAT and CDR2 is FQNNGV in the germline V gene. CDR3 size: 15 residues. Some clones are missing from TCRdb's copy, which holds only in-frame ones; the method was immunoSEQ multiplex PCR. The sample includes roughly 150,000 clones, 86% of them seen just once. This specimen comes from a study of cytomegalovirus exposure and HLA in healthy donors. Sequences were obtained from PBMCs. The chain joins TRBV11-2 to TRBJ1-2, with a weak D call TRBD1 (5 bases). This TCR was sampled from a woman in her thirties in good health and CMV-seronegative. CDR3 in amino acids: CASSHPQGGDYGYTF. CDR3 bases: TGTGCCAGCAGTCACCCCCAGGGTGGGGACTATGGCTACACCTTC.